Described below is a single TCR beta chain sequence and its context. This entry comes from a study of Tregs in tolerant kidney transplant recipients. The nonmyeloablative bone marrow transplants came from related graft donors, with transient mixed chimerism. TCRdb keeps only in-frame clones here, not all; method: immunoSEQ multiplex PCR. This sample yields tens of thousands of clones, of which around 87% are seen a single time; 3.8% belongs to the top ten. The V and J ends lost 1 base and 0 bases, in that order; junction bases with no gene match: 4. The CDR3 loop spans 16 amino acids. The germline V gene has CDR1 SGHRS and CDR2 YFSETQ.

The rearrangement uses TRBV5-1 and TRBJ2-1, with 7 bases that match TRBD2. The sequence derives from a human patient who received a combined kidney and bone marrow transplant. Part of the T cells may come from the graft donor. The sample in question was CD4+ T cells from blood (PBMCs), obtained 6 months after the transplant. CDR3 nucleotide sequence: TGCGCCAGCAGCTTGTGGCGGGGGAGCTCCTACAATGAGCAGTTCTTC. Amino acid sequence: CASSLWRGSSYNEQFF.